This note documents a single T cell receptor beta chain sequence. It lacks a known antigen. The source of the sample is a study of T cells expressing NK-cell markers (TCRdb year 2020). At the level of the whole study: TCR beta-chain repertoires were profiled in sorted CD3+CD56+NKG2C+, CD3+CD56+NKG2C- and CD3+CD56-NKG2C+ T-cell subsets from roughly eight donors. Seven of the eight sequenced donors were HCMV-seropositive and one was HCMV-seronegative. The eight sequenced donors were randomly selected healthy volunteers, three men and five women. Libraries were sequenced as 2 x 150 bp reads on Illumina HiSeq 2000/2500, MiSeq or NextSeq.

HCMV-specific IgG was detected in serum with a commercial ELISA kit to determine HCMV serostatus. Ficoll density gradient centrifugation was used to isolate peripheral blood mononuclear cells from blood. For sequencing, an Illumina HiSeq 2000 was employed. 5'RACE template switching, by which a universal primer site and unique molecular identifiers were added, was used to make TCR beta cDNA libraries. cDNA synthesis was primed from the TCR beta constant segment, followed by two successive PCR amplification steps. The published analysis was carried out like this. MIGEC was used to demultiplex reads and group the reads by UMI, and MiTCR was used to assemble and quantify clonotypes. To remove erroneous sequences, TCR cDNA sequences were retained only when supported by two or more reads. The tcR package was used for downstream repertoire analysis, and clonotypes were matched across fractions by CDR3 nucleotide sequence plus V segment. VDJmatch was used to annotate antigen specificity against VDJdb, with one amino acid substitution in CDR3 allowed. Once TCRdb had reprocessed the reads, it stored one entry per CDR3 protein sequence and supplied no DNA. The V and J calls come from TCRdb's annotation, not from the publication. The table held for this sample gives about 370,000 distinct CDR3 sequences. About 11% of the sample rests with the top ten.

The study at large found these results: Whether the expanded NKG2C-expressing T cell clones were specific for HCMV antigens remained unclear. Those dominant clonotypes were again the most abundant among CD3+CD56-NKG2C+ cells in a handful of donors, at roughly 25-60.1%. In six donors, the dominant CD3+CD56+NKG2C+ clonotypes ranked among the top 10 CD8+ clonotypes, making up about 1.0-8% of CD8+ T cells.

CDR1 and CDR2 (DFQATT, SNEGSKA) derive from the germline V gene (reference sequence). The CDR3 goes from the cysteine to the phenylalanine over 16 residues. This entry has no DNA. This chain is built from TRBV20-1 and TRBJ2-3; TCRdb picks TRBD2, but there is no DNA to check that call. The material sequenced was blood T cells: a sorted CD56 or NKG2C T cell subset, CD4+ or CD8+ T cells, or bulk PBMC T cells (not recorded which). This TCR was sampled from a woman aged 50 to 60 in good health. Donor details come from another sample of the same person, matched by shared clones. The CDR3 protein is CSASLRSGALTDTQYF.